This passage covers 9 T cell receptor beta chains from one sample sequenced in a study of sequential checkpoint blockade in melanoma. Treatment of the sample: randomized to nivolumab then ipilimumab (arm A) or the reverse (arm B). Clones were sequenced by immunoSEQ multiplex PCR, and TCRdb holds only the in-frame ones, with some missing. This repertoire shows tens of thousands of clones, roughly 86% found once; its top ten account for around 6%. Sequences were derived from CD8+ T cells sorted from blood (inferred from file names), sampled from a patient given nivolumab and ipilimumab in sequence. The receptors were sampled from a human donor with melanoma.

This clone was picked up a small number of times. The chain joins TRBV4-2 to TRBJ2-2, with TRBD1 identical over 10 bases. The CDR3 totals 16 residues. Trimming took 4 bases from V and 7 from J; bases not matched to a gene: 9. CDR1 and CDR2 from the germline V gene are LGHNA and YNFKEQ. CDR3 coding DNA: TGTGCCAGCAGCCTTAGACAGGGGGCTTATGTCGGGGAGCTGTTTTTT. Translated, it gives CASSLRQGAYVGELFF.

The chain links TRBV5-4 to TRBJ2-1, with 7 bases matching TRBD2. Germline lookup yields CDR1 SGHNT and CDR2 YYREEE (reference sequence). V shed 4 bases, J shed 7 bases, and the junction held 5 bases outside the gene matches. The CDR3 is 13 amino acids. CDR3 DNA: TGTGCCAGCAGCCCCGGGAGGACGAATGAGCAGTTCTTC. Translating it yields CASSPGRTNEQFF.

The chain recombines TRBV27 with TRBJ1-1; D is perhaps TRBD1 (5 bases). CDR1 MNHEY and CDR2 SMNVEV come from the germline V gene (reference sequence). CDR3 length: 11 residues. Trimming pared 8 bases from V and 3 bases from J, leaving 7 bases between. The CDR3 region is CASSTDTEAFF. Written as DNA, the CDR3 is TGTGCCAGCTCGACAGACACTGAAGCTTTCTTT.

The CDR3 is CASSVLESGTGYEQYF. CDR3 in DNA: TGCGCCAGCAGCGTCCTCGAATCCGGGACAGGATACGAGCAGTACTTC. This chain links TRBV5-1 with TRBJ2-7; 8 bases are shared with TRBD1. With 4 bases clipped from V and 4 bases from J, the junction kept 13 bases outside the gene matches. Germline CDR1 reads SGHRS; CDR2 reads YFSETQ. The CDR3 length is 16 residues. Full variable domain (outside the CDR3, taken from reference TRBV5-1 and TRBJ2-7): KAGVTQTPRYLIKTRGQQVTLSCSPISGHRSVSWYQQTPGQGLQFLFEYFSETQRNKGNFPGRFSGRQFSNSRSEMNVSTLELGDSALYLCASSVLESGTGYEQYFGPGTRLTVT.

In DNA, the CDR3 is TGTGCCAGCGGGAGGGACAAGAACACCGGGGAGCTGTTTTTT. This encodes CASGRDKNTGELFF. The chain combines TRBV28 with TRBJ2-2; D might be TRBD2 (7 bases). The V gene's germline CDR1 is MDHEN and CDR2 SYDVKM. The CDR3 runs to 14 residues. Trimming left V 8 bases short and J 1 base short, with 11 bases between.

The rearrangement links TRBV28 to TRBJ2-5, with D possibly being TRBD1 (6 bases). The CDR3 loop spans 13 amino acids. With 7 bases removed from V and 2 bases from J, the gap between germline ends came to 11 bases. Per germline, CDR1 MDHEN and CDR2 SYDVKM. The CDR3 protein is CASTLGHQETQYF. The CDR3 DNA reads as TGTGCCAGCACCCTGGGACATCAAGAGACCCAGTACTTC.

This clone was counted between two and nine times. The CDR3 bases are TGTGCCAGCAGTGCAGGGATTGGGTTAGGAGAGACCCAGTACTTC. Protein sequence: CASSAGIGLGETQYF. The V and J genes are TRBV25-1 and TRBJ2-5; tentatively, D is TRBD1 (5 bases). The V and J ends lost 4 bases and 4 bases respectively, with 16 bases between them. The CDR3 contains 15 residues. Germline assignment: CDR1 MGHDK and CDR2 SYGVNS.

This clone was counted a few times. The J gene is TRBJ2-1, the V gene TRBV4-2; D may be TRBD1 (6 bases). The CDR3 is 13 residues long. The V end was cut by 7 bases, the J end by 8 bases, with 15 bases between. Germline V gene lookup returns CDR1 LGHNA and CDR2 YNFKEQ. CDR3 sequence: CASTEGVLDEQFF. The CDR3 coding sequence is TGTGCCAGCACAGAGGGGGTGTTGGATGAGCAGTTCTTC.

The chain employs TRBV19 and TRBJ2-7; tentative D call: TRBD2 (5 bases). The CDR3 is made up of 13 amino acids. V lost 1 base and J lost 7, with 11 bases in between. Germline V gives CDR1 LNHDA, CDR2 SQIVND (reference sequence). The CDR3 region is CASSIGTPGEQYF. The DNA of the CDR3 is TGTGCCAGTAGTATAGGTACGCCGGGAGAGCAGTACTTC.